This TCR beta chain was sequenced during a study of regulatory T cells in long-lasting Graves disease. Study-wide points: Samples came from peripheral blood alone, without thyroid tissue. The study found lower TCR diversity in persistent Graves' patients than in newly diagnosed ones.

Trimming took 0 bases from V and 2 from J, leaving 11 bases between them. The CDR3 is 16 residues long. CDR1 and CDR2 from the germline V gene are LGHNA and YNFKEQ. iRepertoire HTBI primers and Arm-PCR of CDR3 regions built TCR beta libraries. TCRdb analysed the multiplex PCR reads with MiXCR anew, one entry per CDR3 protein. Among about 450,000 distinct CDR3 sequences, over 15% were seen once, and the ten largest hold about 10%. Indicated time point: newly diagnosed GD, antithyroid drugs for less than 3 months. PBMCs provided the RNA from which the TCR library was made. In the case of this clonotype: Its antigen is unidentified.

The same data also went into a second study, on T cells in Graves' hyperthyroidism and ophthalmopathy. That paper states: An initial round of RT-PCR targeting the TCR CDR3 relied on the HTBI primer set.

The chain combines TRBV4-2 with TRBJ1-5; D gene uncertain. The sequencing used peripheral blood mononuclear cells (PBMCs), collected at new diagnosis, from a patient treated with antithyroid drugs. The receptor was derived from a woman aged 25 to 45 with Graves disease. CDR3 residues: CASSQESVLGNQPQHF. CDR3 DNA sequence: TGTGCCAGCAGCCAAGAATCCGTTCTCGGCAATCAGCCCCAGCATTTT.